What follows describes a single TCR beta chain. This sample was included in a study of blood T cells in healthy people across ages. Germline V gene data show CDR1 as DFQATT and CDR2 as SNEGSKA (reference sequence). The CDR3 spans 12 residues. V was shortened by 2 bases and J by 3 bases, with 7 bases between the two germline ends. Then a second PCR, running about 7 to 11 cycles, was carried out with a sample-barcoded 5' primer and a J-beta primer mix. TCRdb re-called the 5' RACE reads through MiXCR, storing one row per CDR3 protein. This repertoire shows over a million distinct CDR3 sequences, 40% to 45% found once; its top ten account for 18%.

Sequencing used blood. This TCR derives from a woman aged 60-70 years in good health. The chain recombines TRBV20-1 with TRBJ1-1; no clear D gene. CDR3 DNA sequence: TGCAGTGCTAGATCCAGGTACACTGAAGCTTTCTTT. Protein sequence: CSARSRYTEAFF.